This T cell receptor (beta chain) emerged from a study of cytomegalovirus exposure and HLA in healthy donors. Study-wide findings and caveats: Usually a TCR sequence was rare, but some public TCRs were found in many donors. A later analysis found first-cohort TCR clusters tended to co-occur in the 130 or so validation repertoires.

This table comes from immunoSEQ multiplex PCR, and its TCRdb copy is limited to in-frame clones, with some not included. Among about 150,000 clones listed, less than 90% were seen once. Of note for this clone: The antigen remains unidentified.

This receptor was identified in a man younger than 35 in good health and CMV-seropositive. Sequences were obtained from PBMCs.

The CDR3 loop is CASSPLTRDEQYF. As DNA, the CDR3 is TGTGCCAGCTCACCACTCACTAGAGACGAGCAGTACTTC. The chain carries TRBV18 and TRBJ2-7; tentative D call: TRBD2 (5 bases). The CDR3 consists of 13 residues. Germline loops: CDR1 KGHSH, CDR2 LQKENI. With 1 base removed from V and 5 bases from J, the gap between germline ends came to 9 bases.